This T cell receptor (beta chain) was recovered during a study of blood T cells in healthy people across ages. Study-wide context: T cells yielded about one barcoded beta molecule per two cells through template switching. General observations from the study: Donors of long life had a larger count of naive CD4+ cells and greater diversity than aged donors.

Those donating, healthy Caucasian individuals from Russia, were aged about 6 to 100. Worth noting for this clonotype: No antigen is known for it.

Primed by a sample-barcoded 5' primer and a J-beta primer mix, a second PCR proceeded for about 7 to 12 cycles. One entry per CDR3 protein, called by TCRdb with MiXCR from the 5' RACE reads. The repertoire consists of approximately 800,000 distinct CDR3 sequences, with 56% occurring once and the leading ten covering approximately 24%. The clonotype originates from a man aged 35-49 years in good health. The sample taken for sequencing was blood.

The CDR3 is CSALLPGQIFGEQFF. CDR3 in DNA: TGCAGTGCTTTGCTACCGGGACAAATCTTTGGTGAGCAGTTCTTC. The V call is TRBV20-1, the J call TRBJ2-1; maybe TRBD1 (6 bases). With 5 bases removed from V and 9 bases from J, the gap between germline ends came to 23 bases. The CDR3 consists of 15 residues. Germline lookup yields CDR1 DFQATT and CDR2 SNEGSKA (reference sequence).